The rows below give T cell receptor beta chains drawn from one sample of a study of T cells expressing NK-cell markers. TCRdb re-analyzed the 5' RACE reads; it lists each CDR3 protein once, without DNA. The sample has about 540,000 distinct CDR3 sequences, and its top ten clones hold under 4.5%. The source material was blood T cells: a sorted CD56 or NKG2C T cell subset, CD4+ or CD8+ T cells, or bulk PBMC T cells (not recorded which). These TCRs come from a man younger than 35 in good health. CDR3s include the opening cysteine and the closing phenylalanine or tryptophan. The order of the fields is J gene, V gene, CDR3 protein.

J gene: TRBJ2-1
V gene: TRBV15
CDR3 protein: CATSRTGGPNEQFF

J gene: TRBJ2-7
V gene: TRBV5-1
CDR3 protein: CASSTTPGLAYEQYF

J gene: TRBJ2-1
V gene: TRBV4-1
CDR3 protein: CASSQEKSGFYNEQFF

J gene: TRBJ2-6
V gene: TRBV4-3
CDR3 protein: CASSHQGAGGANVLTF

J gene: TRBJ2-7
V gene: TRBV20-1
CDR3 protein: CSARDLAGGQLYEQYF

J gene: TRBJ1-5
V gene: TRBV20-1
CDR3 protein: CSAPISGNQPQHF

J gene: TRBJ2-1
V gene: TRBV4-2
CDR3 protein: CASSQGSAYEQFF

J gene: TRBJ2-2
V gene: TRBV5-1
CDR3 protein: CASSPEGTGGLFF

J gene: TRBJ2-2
V gene: TRBV7-2
CDR3 protein: CASQHTRHSNTGELFF

J gene: TRBJ1-4
V gene: TRBV5-1
CDR3 protein: CASTTTVGSEKLFF

J gene: TRBJ1-1
V gene: TRBV20-1
CDR3 protein: CSAQGGQGNFFEAFF

J gene: TRBJ2-3
V gene: TRBV6-1
CDR3 protein: CASRGAGVFADTQYF

J gene: TRBJ2-4
V gene: TRBV29-1
CDR3 protein: CSVETGTYLYIQYF

J gene: TRBJ2-1
V gene: TRBV29-1
CDR3 protein: CSVEGGRFGQFF

J gene: TRBJ2-3
V gene: TRBV29-1
CDR3 protein: CSASGSIGDTQYF

J gene: TRBJ2-1
V gene: TRBV19
CDR3 protein: CASSFRQNEQFF

J gene: TRBJ2-7
V gene: TRBV7-7
CDR3 protein: CASSPHTGTSGYEQYF

J gene: TRBJ2-5
V gene: TRBV12-3/TRBV12-4
CDR3 protein: CASSEVSRERETQYF

J gene: TRBJ2-1
V gene: TRBV20-1
CDR3 protein: CSASRTGGYNEQFF

J gene: TRBJ1-5
V gene: TRBV7-9
CDR3 protein: CASSLSAARGPQPQHF

J gene: TRBJ2-3
V gene: TRBV12-3/TRBV12-4
CDR3 protein: CASRSNRQGIASTDTQYF

J gene: TRBJ2-2
V gene: TRBV5-6
CDR3 protein: CASARWRYAGELFF

J gene: TRBJ2-1
V gene: TRBV29-1
CDR3 protein: CSVVRTDIYPDNNEQFF

J gene: TRBJ2-6
V gene: TRBV20-1
CDR3 protein: CSAQQGSVSGANVLTF

J gene: TRBJ1-2
V gene: TRBV28
CDR3 protein: CASRIGTVGSYGYTF

J gene: TRBJ2-2
V gene: TRBV20-1
CDR3 protein: CSAPRAGLNTGELFF

J gene: TRBJ2-3
V gene: TRBV28
CDR3 protein: CASSGEKGRVTSTDTQYF

J gene: TRBJ2-1
V gene: TRBV7-9
CDR3 protein: CASSLSSGTSGSNEQFF

J gene: TRBJ2-3
V gene: TRBV30
CDR3 protein: CAWSGGRTDTQYF

J gene: TRBJ2-7
V gene: TRBV20-1
CDR3 protein: CSARDRLGTPYEQYF

J gene: TRBJ2-5
V gene: TRBV10-2
CDR3 protein: CASSESTLSGRLETQYF

J gene: TRBJ2-2
V gene: TRBV28
CDR3 protein: CASSLVGTGAGELFF

J gene: TRBJ2-3
V gene: TRBV7-9
CDR3 protein: CASSFLGGWRNTQYF

J gene: TRBJ2-1
V gene: TRBV3-1
CDR3 protein: CASTEQKGVYNEQFF

J gene: TRBJ2-6
V gene: TRBV20-1
CDR3 protein: CSASVGTGRAGANVLTF

J gene: TRBJ2-7
V gene: TRBV7-2
CDR3 protein: CASSWGSDRVYEQYF

J gene: TRBJ1-6
V gene: TRBV20-1
CDR3 protein: CSTVRAGWDNSPLHF

J gene: TRBJ2-7
V gene: TRBV30
CDR3 protein: CAWSTASGYEQYF

J gene: TRBJ2-5
V gene: TRBV20-1
CDR3 protein: CSEFGGGLQETQYF

J gene: TRBJ1-1
V gene: TRBV6-5
CDR3 protein: CASRQTGGVPEAFF

J gene: TRBJ2-1
V gene: TRBV9
CDR3 protein: CASSVPSGRALNEQFF

J gene: TRBJ2-1
V gene: TRBV5-1
CDR3 protein: CASSFPHTPGQQFF

J gene: TRBJ2-5
V gene: TRBV20-1
CDR3 protein: CSAAGRTQETQYF

J gene: TRBJ2-1
V gene: TRBV5-1
CDR3 protein: CASSFQGGTGDHNEQFF

J gene: TRBJ2-1
V gene: TRBV5-1
CDR3 protein: CASSLGGLAGGSYNEQFF

J gene: TRBJ2-5
V gene: TRBV7-9
CDR3 protein: CASSSLSGKDQETQYF

J gene: TRBJ2-4
V gene: TRBV5-6
CDR3 protein: CASSGGLAPTSELAKNIQYF

J gene: TRBJ1-2
V gene: TRBV7-8
CDR3 protein: CASSLVLPTGDYGYTF

J gene: TRBJ2-5
V gene: TRBV7-7
CDR3 protein: CASSPRLGGMETQYF

J gene: TRBJ2-5
V gene: TRBV12-3/TRBV12-4
CDR3 protein: CASSLTGFEGVTQYF

J gene: TRBJ2-1
V gene: TRBV5-1
CDR3 protein: CASSSRRTASSYNEQFF

J gene: TRBJ2-5
V gene: TRBV7-8
CDR3 protein: CASSLRTGPQETQYF

J gene: TRBJ1-2
V gene: TRBV29-1
CDR3 protein: CSVELRDYNYGYTF